Sequencing of this T cell receptor (beta chain) was carried out in a study of CD8+ T cells in alopecia areata. Overall study: Treatment of the treated patients consisted of oral tofacitinib, 5 to 10 mg twice daily. Overall study results and limits: Normal skin's resident alphabeta T cells are also sequenced in scalp samples.

V lost 5 bases and J lost 10; bases outside the gene matches: 8. This CDR3 has 14 residues. The V gene's germline CDR1 is SGHTA and CDR2 FQGNSA. This clone was seen a few times. Its cognate antigen is unknown. RNA, once extracted, was reverse transcribed into cDNA for use as the sequencing template. Data came from immunoSEQ multiplex PCR; TCRdb stores just in-frame clones and leaves some out. The table lists 120,000 or so clones, 45% to 65% of them singletons. The origin of this receptor is a human donor with alopecia areata. This specimen was CD4+ T cells sorted from blood, taken at week 0. V gene TRBV7-2 combines with J gene TRBJ1-6; TRBD1 aligns across 7 bases. The CDR3 coding sequence is TGTGCCAGCAGCGTGACAGGGTCCAGATCACCCCTCCACTTT. It translates to CASSVTGSRSPLHF.